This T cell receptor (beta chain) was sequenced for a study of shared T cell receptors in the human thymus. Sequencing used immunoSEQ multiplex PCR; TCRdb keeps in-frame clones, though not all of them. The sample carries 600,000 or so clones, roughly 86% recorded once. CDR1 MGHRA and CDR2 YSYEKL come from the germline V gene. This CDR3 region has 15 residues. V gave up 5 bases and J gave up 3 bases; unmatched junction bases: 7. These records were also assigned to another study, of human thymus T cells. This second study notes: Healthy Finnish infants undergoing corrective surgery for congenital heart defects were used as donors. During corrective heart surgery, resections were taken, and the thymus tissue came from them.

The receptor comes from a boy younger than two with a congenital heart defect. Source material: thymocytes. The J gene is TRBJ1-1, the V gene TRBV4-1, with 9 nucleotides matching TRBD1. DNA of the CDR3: TGCGCCAGCAGCAAGCCGGGACAGGGCTACACTGAAGCTTTCTTT. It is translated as CASSKPGQGYTEAFF.